Listed here are 26 T cell receptor beta chains from one sample, sequenced in a study of human T cells and chemical hapten exposure. TCRdb called the RACE reads again in MiXCR, with one record for every CDR3 protein. This table holds 330,000 or so distinct CDR3 sequences, around 6% found once. As for time point: patch test 2, 6 weeks after DPC sensitization. Treatment indicated: therapeutic diphenylcyclopropenone sensitization with weekly scalp DPC. Sequencing used whole blood, obtained in connection with sensitization to the hapten diphenylcyclopropenone (DPC). All receptors come from a woman between 18 and 29 years old with alopecia areata. Some clones in this sample may be carry-over from other donors' samples.

This sequence joins TRBV29-1 and TRBJ1-1; the D gene is possibly TRBD1 (5 bases). Per the germline V gene, CDR1 is SQVTM and CDR2 is ANQGSEA. With 7 bases removed from V and 3 bases from J, the gap between germline ends came to 15 bases. This CDR3 spans 13 amino acids. The CDR3 DNA reads TGCAGCGCCGAAAGGGGTCCCGACACTGAAGCTTTCTTT. Its protein product is CSAERGPDTEAFF.

This clonotype was detected ten times or more. The V call is TRBV7-2, the J call TRBJ2-1, with 12 bases matching TRBD2. CDR1 and CDR2 (germline): SGHTA, FQGNSA. The CDR3 sequence is 19 residues long. V dropped 5 bases and J dropped 0; count of bases not matched to a gene: 11. The CDR3 protein is CASSPPPLAGGLSYNEQFF. In DNA form, the CDR3 reads TGTGCCAGCAGCCCGCCCCCTCTAGCGGGGGGGCTCTCCTACAATGAGCAGTTCTTC.

In its sample, this clonotype was seen many times. The chain has TRBV5-1 and TRBJ1-1; D not certain. V dropped 4 bases and J dropped 8 bases, with 18 bases sitting between them. This CDR3 region has 14 residues. Germline loops: CDR1 SGHRS, CDR2 YFSETQ. DNA of the CDR3: TGCGCCAGCAGCCCCGGGTCTTCCTCCTCCGAAGCTTTCTTT. Amino acid sequence: CASSPGSSSSEAFF.

Details on this clonotype: A clone one base away is much larger, so this may be a read error. The chain carries TRBV11-2 and TRBJ2-7; no clear D. Per the germline V gene, CDR1 is SGHAT and CDR2 is FQNNGV. CDR3 length equals 11 residues. The chain's CDR3 is CGSADSYEQYF. The CDR3 DNA reads as TGTGGCAGCGCTGACTCCTACGAGCAGTACTTC.

This clonotype has at least ten counts. The chain uses TRBV7-9 and TRBJ2-6; TRBD1 matches at 12 bases. CDR1 and CDR2 (germline): SEHNR, FQNEAQ (reference sequence). The CDR3 covers 17 residues. Unmatched junction bases numbered 1, after V lost 3 bases and J lost 1 base. The CDR3: CASSLGQGASGANVLTF. The DNA of the CDR3 is TGTGCCAGCAGCTTGGGACAGGGGGCGTCTGGGGCCAACGTCCTGACTTTC.

This clonotype was counted many times. This chain links TRBV6-6 with TRBJ1-2; D not certain. Trimming left V 0 bases short and J 4 bases short, with 3 bases between. CDR3 size: 12 residues. Per germline, CDR1 MNHNY and CDR2 SVGAGI (reference sequence). In DNA form, the CDR3 reads TGTGCCAGCAGTTACTCCGCCTATGGCTACACCTTC. Translation gives CASSYSAYGYTF.

This clonotype occurred many times. J is TRBJ1-2 and V is TRBV29-1; no reliable D call. Germline lookup yields CDR1 SQVTM and CDR2 ANQGSEA. The CDR3 loop spans 12 amino acids. V lost 3 bases, J lost 6 bases, and 11 bases lay in between. The CDR3 DNA sequence: TGCAGCGTTGACTTACAGCAAAATGGCTACACCTTC. Translation: CSVDLQQNGYTF.

A few counts support this clonotype. The chain recombines TRBV7-2 with TRBJ1-2; D remains unclear. The germline V gene encodes CDR1 SGHTA and CDR2 FQGNSA. The CDR3 has 16 amino acids. V gave up 1 base and J gave up 4 bases, with 16 bases separating them. CDR3 sequence: CASSLVRPTVSYGYTF. DNA of the CDR3: TGTGCCAGCAGCTTAGTTCGACCGACCGTAAGCTATGGCTACACCTTC.

This clonotype was seen many times. The junction departs from the called germline gene at one end, perhaps through a read error. The CDR3 region is CASSLGYEQYF. CDR3 sequence (DNA): TGTGCCAGCAGCTTAGGGTACGAGCAGTACTTC. The chain is built from TRBV5-1 and TRBJ2-7; D is unclear. The CDR3 runs to 11 residues. Germline assignment: CDR1 SGHRS and CDR2 YFSETQ.

This clonotype occurred many times. This rearrangement joins TRBV4-3 to TRBJ2-3; D unclear. Looked up from germline, CDR1 is LGHNA and CDR2 is YSLEER. This CDR3 has 16 amino acids. The germline V and J ends were trimmed by 0 bases and 2 bases, with 12 bases remaining between them. Here the CDR3 DNA reads TGCGCCAGCAGCCAAGATATGGCAAGCTTCACAGATACGCAGTATTTT. This encodes CASSQDMASFTDTQYF.

The chain employs TRBV7-2 and TRBJ1-6, with TRBD1 identical over 9 bases. Germline-derived CDR1 and CDR2 are SGHTA and FQGNSA. The CDR3 totals 15 residues. V trimming: 5 bases; J trimming: 12 bases; junction bases outside the gene matches: 11. CDR3 sequence (DNA): TGTGCCAGCAGCCCCGAAGCGGGACAGGGAGTACCCCTCCACTTT. This gives the protein CASSPEAGQGVPLHF.

This clonotype was found a few times. This chain joins TRBV7-2 and TRBJ2-3; 8 nucleotides align to TRBD2. Germline CDR1 SGHTA, CDR2 FQGNSA. Trimming took 2 bases from V and 9 from J; bases not matched to a gene: 13. The CDR3 runs to 16 residues. The CDR3 protein is CASSLRPAGARDTQYF. The CDR3 nucleotides are TGTGCCAGCAGCTTACGCCCAGCGGGGGCAAGGGACACGCAGTATTTT.

In this sample, this clonotype turned up many times. The chain links TRBV7-9 to TRBJ2-3, with 9 bases matching TRBD2. CDR1 and CDR2 from the germline V gene are SEHNR and FQNEAQ (reference sequence). The V and J ends lost 3 bases and 4 bases, in that order; junction bases with no gene match: 8. This CDR3 has 16 residues. As DNA, the CDR3 is TGTGCCAGCAGCTTCGACGGCGGGGGGGCCCCAGATACGCAGTATTTT. Its translation: CASSFDGGGAPDTQYF. The full variable domain, its missing parts supplied by reference TRBV7-9 and TRBJ2-3, is DTGVSQNPRHKITKRGQNVTFRCDPISEHNRLYWYRQTLGQGPEFLTYFQNEAQLEKSRLLSDRFSAERPKGSFSTLEIQRTEQGDSAMYLCASSFDGGGAPDTQYFGPGTRLTVL.

This clonotype was seen a few times. The chain is built from TRBV15 and TRBJ1-6, with unresolved D. V shed 1 base and J shed 8 bases, with 12 bases lying between them. Germline V CDR1 and CDR2: LNHNV, YYDKDF (reference sequence). This CDR3 has 15 residues. CDR3 sequence (DNA): TGTGCCACCAGCAGAGGGGTCATTTCGGATTCACCCCTCCACTTT. Protein product: CATSRGVISDSPLHF.

In this sample, this clonotype turned up many times. V is TRBV6-2 or TRBV6-3 and J is TRBJ1-1; D is perhaps TRBD1 (5 bases). This CDR3 comprises 15 residues. Germline assignment: CDR1 MNHEY and CDR2 SVGEGT. Trimming left V 1 base short and J 5 bases short, with 14 bases between. CDR3 in DNA: TGTGCCAGCAGTTACTTGCTGACAGCTGGGACTGAAGCTTTCTTT. Translating gives CASSYLLTAGTEAFF.

This clonotype has a handful of counts. This chain uses TRBV2 with TRBJ1-2; D unresolved. The CDR3 totals 15 residues. V lost 6 bases and J 4 bases, leaving 18 bases between the germline ends. Germline V CDR1 and CDR2: SNHLY, FYNNEI. The CDR3, as DNA: TGTGCCAGCAGCCCCTTGAGGCTCACCAGCTATGGCTACACCTTC. It translates to CASSPLRLTSYGYTF. The variable domain in full, with the rest retrieved from reference TRBV2 and TRBJ1-2, is EPEVTQTPSHQVTQMGQEVILRCVPISNHLYFYWYRQILGQKVEFLVSFYNNEISEKSEIFDDQFSVERPDGSNFTLKIRSTKLEDSAMYFCASSPLRLTSYGYTFGSGTRLTVV.

The gene calls are TRBV6-5 and TRBJ1-1, with D unclear. The germline CDR1 and CDR2 sequences are MNHEY and SVGAGI. V gave up 6 bases and J gave up 0 bases, with 8 bases separating them. CDR3 size: 13 residues. CDR3 DNA sequence: TGTGCCAGCAGGGTGACGATGAACACTGAAGCTTTCTTT. It specifies CASRVTMNTEAFF.

This clonotype was observed at least ten times. The chain joins TRBV10-3 to TRBJ1-3; possible D gene TRBD1, 5 bases. V lost 3 bases and J 4 bases, leaving 13 bases between the germline ends. Germline V gives CDR1 ENHRY, CDR2 SYGVKD. This CDR3 comprises 15 residues. CDR3 amino acids: CAISDRVQEGNTIYF. The CDR3 DNA follows: TGTGCCATCAGTGACAGGGTTCAAGAAGGAAACACCATATATTTT.

The rearrangement uses TRBV25-1 and TRBJ2-7; D possibly corresponds to TRBD2 (5 bases). V lost 2 bases, J lost 2 bases, and 10 bases lay in between. The CDR3 is 14 residues long. CDR1 is MGHDK and CDR2 is SYGVNS in the germline V gene. CDR3 protein: CASSEGGLAYEQYF. In DNA, the CDR3 is TGTGCCAGCAGTGAAGGCGGACTCGCCTACGAGCAGTACTTC.

This clonotype was seen many times. The chain links TRBV28 to TRBJ1-1; 8 bases align to TRBD1. The junction had 4 bases not matched to a gene; V was cut back by 6 bases and J by 4 bases. The V gene's germline CDR1 is MDHEN and CDR2 SYDVKM. The CDR3 contains 13 residues. The CDR3 loop is CASRRTGFTEAFF. The CDR3 DNA reads as TGTGCCAGCAGAAGGACAGGGTTCACTGAAGCTTTCTTT. Full variable domain (outside the CDR3, taken from reference TRBV28 and TRBJ1-1): DVKVTQSSRYLVKRTGEKVFLECVQDMDHENMFWYRQDPGLGLRLIYFSYDVKMKEKGDIPEGYSVSREKKERFSLILESASTNQTSMYLCASRRTGFTEAFFGQGTRLTVV.

This clonotype was recorded at least ten times. V and J are TRBV6-5 and TRBJ1-1; the D gene is possibly TRBD1 (5 bases). CDR1 and CDR2 from the germline V gene are MNHEY and SVGAGI. This CDR3 has 13 amino acids. V lost 8 bases, J lost 0 bases, and 10 bases lay in between. The CDR3 DNA is TGTGCCAGCTGGAGGGGCTTGAACACTGAAGCTTTCTTT. It is translated as CASWRGLNTEAFF.

The rearrangement uses TRBV29-1 and TRBJ1-5; D remains ambiguous. CDR1 and CDR2 (germline): SQVTM, ANQGSEA. The CDR3 has 14 residues. The V end lost 2 bases, the J end lost 2 bases, and 10 bases lay between the germline ends. The CDR3 region has the DNA TGCAGCGTTGAATCCGGGGAGGGCAATCAGCCCCAGCATTTT. As protein: CSVESGEGNQPQHF.

This clonotype was seen at least ten times. This chain uses TRBV6-2 or TRBV6-3 with TRBJ2-3; D uncertain. Germline lookup yields CDR1 MNHEY and CDR2 SVGEGT. The V end lost 10 bases, the J end lost 6 bases, and 11 bases lay between the germline ends. The CDR3 totals 11 residues. CDR3 nucleotide sequence: TGTGCCATCTCCTCACCGGATACGCAGTATTTT. Translated: CAISSPDTQYF.

This clonotype was detected ten times or more. This chain connects TRBV12-3 or TRBV12-4 to TRBJ1-1, with D perhaps matching TRBD1 (6 bases). Trimming shortened V by 7 bases and J by 5 bases, and 14 bases separated the two germline ends. This CDR3 region has 13 residues. The CDR3 here is CASKYREGTEAFF. In DNA form, the CDR3 reads TGTGCCAGCAAGTACAGGGAGGGTACTGAAGCTTTCTTT.

This clonotype was recorded at least ten times. The chain couples TRBV4-2 to TRBJ1-2, with unresolved D. The CDR3 runs to 12 residues. Germline CDR1 reads LGHNA; CDR2 reads YNFKEQ. V lost 1 base and J lost 6, with 6 bases in between. For the CDR3, the DNA is TGTGCCAGCAGCCAAGGGACGGATGGCTACACCTTC. This sequence encodes CASSQGTDGYTF.

This clonotype was observed many times. The chain combines TRBV6-2 or TRBV6-3 with TRBJ1-5; TRBD1 agrees at 9 bases. The CDR3 contains 19 residues. CDR1 and CDR2 (germline): MNHEY, SVGEGT. The trim removed 2 bases at V and 1 base at J, leaving 12 bases unmatched. In DNA form, the CDR3 reads TGTGCCAGCAGTTACCAGATGGGACAGGGATCGAGCAGCAATCAGCCCCAGCATTTT. It yields the protein CASSYQMGQGSSSNQPQHF.